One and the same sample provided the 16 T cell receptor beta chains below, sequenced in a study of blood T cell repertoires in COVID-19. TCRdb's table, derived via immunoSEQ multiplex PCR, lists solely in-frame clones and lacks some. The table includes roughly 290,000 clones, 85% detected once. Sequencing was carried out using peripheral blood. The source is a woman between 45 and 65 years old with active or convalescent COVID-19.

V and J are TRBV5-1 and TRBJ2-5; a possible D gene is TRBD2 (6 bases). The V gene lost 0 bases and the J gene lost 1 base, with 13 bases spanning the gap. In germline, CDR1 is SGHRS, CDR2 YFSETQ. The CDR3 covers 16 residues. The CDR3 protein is CASSLGSTSPQETQYF. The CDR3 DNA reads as TGCGCCAGCAGCTTGGGGAGCACTAGCCCCCAAGAGACCCAGTACTTC.

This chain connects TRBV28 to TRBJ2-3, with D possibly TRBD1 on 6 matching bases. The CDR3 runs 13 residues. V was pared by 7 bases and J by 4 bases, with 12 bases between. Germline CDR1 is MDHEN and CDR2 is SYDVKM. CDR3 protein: CASNNPGADTQYF. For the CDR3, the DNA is TGTGCCAGCAACAACCCAGGGGCAGATACGCAGTATTTT. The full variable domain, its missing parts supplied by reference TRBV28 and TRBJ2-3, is DVKVTQSSRYLVKRTGEKVFLECVQDMDHENMFWYRQDPGLGLRLIYFSYDVKMKEKGDIPEGYSVSREKKERFSLILESASTNQTSMYLCASNNPGADTQYFGPGTRLTVL.

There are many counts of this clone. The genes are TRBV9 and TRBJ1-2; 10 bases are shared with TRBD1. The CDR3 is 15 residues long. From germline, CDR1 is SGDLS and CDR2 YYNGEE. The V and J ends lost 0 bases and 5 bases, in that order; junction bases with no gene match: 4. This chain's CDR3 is CASSVVRTGGYGYTF. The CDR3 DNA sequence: TGTGCCAGCAGCGTAGTCAGGACAGGGGGATATGGCTACACCTTC.

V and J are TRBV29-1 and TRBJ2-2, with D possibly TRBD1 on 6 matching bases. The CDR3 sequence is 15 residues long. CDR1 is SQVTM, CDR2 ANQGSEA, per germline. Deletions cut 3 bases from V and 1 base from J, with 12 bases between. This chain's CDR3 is CSVEIGTKNTGELFF. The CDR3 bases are TGCAGCGTTGAGATCGGGACAAAGAACACCGGGGAGCTGTTTTTT.

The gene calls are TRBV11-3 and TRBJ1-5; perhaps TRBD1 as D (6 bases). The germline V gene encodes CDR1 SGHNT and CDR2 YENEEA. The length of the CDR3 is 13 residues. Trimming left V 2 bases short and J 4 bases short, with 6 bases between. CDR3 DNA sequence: TGTGCCAGCAGCTTAAGGGGGAATCAGCCCCAGCATTTT. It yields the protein CASSLRGNQPQHF.

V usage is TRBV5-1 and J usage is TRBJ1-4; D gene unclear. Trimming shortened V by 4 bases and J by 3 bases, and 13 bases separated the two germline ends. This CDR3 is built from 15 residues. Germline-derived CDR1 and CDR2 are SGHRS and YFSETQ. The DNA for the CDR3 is TGCGCCAGCAGCCCGAGGGTTGCAGCTAATGAAAAACTGTTTTTT. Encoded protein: CASSPRVAANEKLFF.

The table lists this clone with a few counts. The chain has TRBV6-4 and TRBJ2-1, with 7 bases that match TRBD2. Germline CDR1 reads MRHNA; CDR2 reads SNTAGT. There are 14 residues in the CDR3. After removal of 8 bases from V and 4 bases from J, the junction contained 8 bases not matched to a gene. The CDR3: CASSRTAGYNEQFF. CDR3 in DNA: TGTGCCAGCTCCCGCACAGCGGGGTACAATGAGCAGTTCTTC.

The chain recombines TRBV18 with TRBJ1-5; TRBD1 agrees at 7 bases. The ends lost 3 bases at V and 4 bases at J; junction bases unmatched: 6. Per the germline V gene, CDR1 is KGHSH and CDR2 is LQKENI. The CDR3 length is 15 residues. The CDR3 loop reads CASSPNRGRNQPQHF. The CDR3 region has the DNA TGTGCCAGCTCACCGAACAGGGGTCGTAATCAGCCCCAGCATTTT.

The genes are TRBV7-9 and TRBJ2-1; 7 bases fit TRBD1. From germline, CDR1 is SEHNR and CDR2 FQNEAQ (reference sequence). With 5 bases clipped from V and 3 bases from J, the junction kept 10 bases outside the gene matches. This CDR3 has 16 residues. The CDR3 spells CASSPRTGKNYNEQFF. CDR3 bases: TGTGCCAGCAGCCCCAGGACAGGTAAAAACTACAATGAGCAGTTCTTC.

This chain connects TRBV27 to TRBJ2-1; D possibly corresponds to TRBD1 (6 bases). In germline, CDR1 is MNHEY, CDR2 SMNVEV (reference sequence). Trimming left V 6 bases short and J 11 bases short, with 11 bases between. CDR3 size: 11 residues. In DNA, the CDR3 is TGTGCCAGCAGCTGGGGGCGAAAGCAGTTCTTC. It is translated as CASSWGRKQFF.

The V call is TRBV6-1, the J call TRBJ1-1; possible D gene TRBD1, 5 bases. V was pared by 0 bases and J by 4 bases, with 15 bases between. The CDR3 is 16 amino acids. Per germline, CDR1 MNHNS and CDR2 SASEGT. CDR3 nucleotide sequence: TGTGCCAGCAGTGAAGCCCTCCGGCAGGGTTTCACTGAAGCTTTCTTT. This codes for CASSEALRQGFTEAFF.

In DNA form, the CDR3 reads TGTGCCAGCAGTATAGGGACTAGCTGGAAGAACAATGAGCAGTTCTTC. Translation: CASSIGTSWKNNEQFF. The gene calls are TRBV2 and TRBJ2-1; 9 bases map to TRBD2. The germline gives CDR1 SNHLY, CDR2 FYNNEI. J gave up 5 bases and V 5 bases, and 10 bases lay outside the gene matches. CDR3 length equals 16 residues.

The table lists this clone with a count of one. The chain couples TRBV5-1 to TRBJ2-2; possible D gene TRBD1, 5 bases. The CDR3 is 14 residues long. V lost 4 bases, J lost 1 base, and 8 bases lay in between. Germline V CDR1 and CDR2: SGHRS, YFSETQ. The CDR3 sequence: CASSVTVNTGELFF. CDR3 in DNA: TGCGCCAGCAGCGTGACAGTGAACACCGGGGAGCTGTTTTTT.

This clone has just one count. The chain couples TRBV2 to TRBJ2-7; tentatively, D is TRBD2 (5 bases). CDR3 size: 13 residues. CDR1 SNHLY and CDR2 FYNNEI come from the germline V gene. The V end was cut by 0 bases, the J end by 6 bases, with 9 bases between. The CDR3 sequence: CASSEARASEQYF. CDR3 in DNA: TGTGCCAGCAGTGAAGCGCGGGCGTCCGAGCAGTACTTC.

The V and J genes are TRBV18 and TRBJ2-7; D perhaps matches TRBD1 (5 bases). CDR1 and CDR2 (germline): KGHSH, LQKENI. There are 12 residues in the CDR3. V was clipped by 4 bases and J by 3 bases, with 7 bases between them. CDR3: CASSRDSYEQYF. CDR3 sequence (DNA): TGTGCCAGCTCACGAGACAGCTACGAGCAGTACTTC.

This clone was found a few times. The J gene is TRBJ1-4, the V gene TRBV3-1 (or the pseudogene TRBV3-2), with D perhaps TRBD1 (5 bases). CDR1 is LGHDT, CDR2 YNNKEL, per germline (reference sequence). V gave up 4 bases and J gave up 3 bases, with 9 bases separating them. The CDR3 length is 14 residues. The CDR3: CASSLGVANEKLFF. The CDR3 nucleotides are TGTGCCAGCAGCCTAGGGGTGGCTAATGAAAAACTGTTTTTT.